The 3 T cell receptor beta chains listed next were all sequenced from one sample in a study of shared clonotypes between healthy human individuals. Method: immunoSEQ multiplex PCR; TCRdb's copy keeps in-frame clones and lacks some. The sample consists of approximately 340,000 clones, over 70% of them appearing once. Sequencing was carried out using memory CD4+ T cells sorted from blood. Subset specified: CD45RA-negative fraction. Receptor source: a man aged 30 to 45 in good health.

The chain has TRBV7-8 and TRBJ2-2, with 9 bases matching TRBD2. Germline V gene lookup returns CDR1 SGHVS and CDR2 FQNEAQ. The CDR3 sequence is 19 residues long. Trimming at V came to 2 bases and at J to 5 bases, leaving 15 bases not matched to a gene. CDR3: CASSLRGTSLTVGTGELFF. CDR3 in DNA: TGTGCCAGCAGCTTACGAGGGACTAGCCTCACTGTGGGGACCGGGGAGCTGTTTTTT. The full variable domain, in which reference TRBV7-8 and TRBJ2-2 provide the parts outside the CDR3, is GAGVSQSPRYKVAKRGQDVALRCDPISGHVSLFWYQQALGQGPEFLTYFQNEAQLDKSGLPSDRFFAERPEGSVSTLKIQRTQQEDSAVYLCASSLRGTSLTVGTGELFFGEGSRLTVL.

This chain links TRBV10-3 with TRBJ1-2, with 8 bases that match TRBD1. V lost 3 bases to trimming and J lost 6 bases; unmatched junction nucleotides: 6. The CDR3 sequence is 14 residues long. Per germline, CDR1 ENHRY and CDR2 SYGVKD. DNA for the CDR3: TGTGCCATCAGTGACCCCAGGGGGCCGGATGGCTACACCTTC. Translating gives CAISDPRGPDGYTF.

This chain links TRBV5-4 with TRBJ2-7; no reliable D call. Trimming took off 5 bases at V and 4 bases at J, with 19 bases between the two ends. CDR1 SGHNT and CDR2 YYREEE come from the germline V gene (reference sequence). The CDR3 consists of 15 residues. The CDR3, as DNA: TGTGCCAGCAGACCGGAACTAACCTCTCCTTACGAGCAGTACTTC. Translated: CASRPELTSPYEQYF.